A single sample is the source of the 17 T cell receptor beta chains below, sequenced in a study of cytomegalovirus exposure and HLA in healthy donors. Vbeta (60) and Jbeta (13) primers were used in the PCR. Assay used: immunoSEQ multiplex PCR; TCRdb lists only in-frame clones, some missing. The sample includes some 56,000 clones. Sequencing was carried out using PBMCs. The origin of the receptors is a woman in her twenties or thirties in good health and CMV-seropositive.

The gene calls are TRBV11-2 and TRBJ1-3; no clear D gene. Looked up from germline, CDR1 is SGHAT and CDR2 is FQNNGV. This CDR3 comprises 17 residues. Trimming took 2 bases from V and 0 from J, leaving 14 bases between them. CDR3 sequence (DNA): TGTGCCAGCAGCTTATGGGCCAGACCAAACTCTGGAAACACCATATATTTT. Amino acid sequence: CASSLWARPNSGNTIYF. The whole variable domain, remainder taken from reference TRBV11-2 and TRBJ1-3, is EAGVAQSPRYKIIEKRQSVAFWCNPISGHATLYWYQQILGQGPKLLIQFQNNGVVDDSQLPKDRFSAERLKGVDSTLKIQPAKLEDSAVYLCASSLWARPNSGNTIYFGEGSWLTVV.

This chain joins TRBV5-8 and TRBJ2-2; D is possibly TRBD2 (5 bases). V was clipped by 9 bases and J by 2 bases, with 14 bases between them. The germline CDR1 and CDR2 sequences are SGHTS and YDEGEE. This CDR3 has 14 amino acids. The CDR3 region has the DNA TGTGCCACCAACCCCGGGAAAAACACCGGGGAGCTGTTTTTT. It yields the protein CATNPGKNTGELFF.

The CDR3 protein is CASSLTSGSTDTQYF. The CDR3 DNA is TGTGCCAGCAGCCTCACTAGCGGGAGCACAGATACGCAGTATTTT. This chain uses TRBV7-6 with TRBJ2-3; 9 bases fit TRBD2. The CDR3 contains 15 residues. Germline CDR1 SGHVS, CDR2 FNYEAQ. Unmatched junction bases numbered 3, after V lost 5 bases and J lost 0 bases.

Details on this clone: One end of the junction is discordant with germline, which a read error may explain. The V gene is TRBV7-7, the J gene TRBJ2-2; tentative D call: TRBD1 (6 bases). CDR1 and CDR2 from the germline V gene are SSHAT and FNYEAQ (reference sequence). This CDR3 has 15 residues. The DNA for the CDR3 is TGTGCTAGCAGCAGGCAGACAGGATTCACCGGGGAGCTGTTTTTT. This encodes CASSRQTGFTGELFF.

The chain has TRBV7-2 and TRBJ2-1; TRBD2 matches 14 bases. In germline, CDR1 is SGHTA, CDR2 FQGNSA. This CDR3 contains 16 residues. V lost 1 base to trimming and J lost 8 bases; unmatched junction nucleotides: 4. CDR3: CASSLVGLAGVYEQFF. CDR3 sequence (DNA): TGTGCCAGCAGCTTAGTGGGACTAGCGGGAGTCTATGAGCAGTTCTTC. Full variable domain (outside the CDR3, taken from reference TRBV7-2 and TRBJ2-1): GAGVSQSPSNKVTEKGKDVELRCDPISGHTALYWYRQSLGQGLEFLIYFQGNSAPDKSGLPSDRFSAERTGGSVSTLTIQRTQQEDSAVYLCASSLVGLAGVYEQFFGPGTRLTVL.

The chain employs TRBV7-9 and TRBJ2-1; no reliable D call. The ends were cut back, 1 base at V and 3 bases at J, with 7 bases in the middle. CDR3 size: 14 residues. CDR1 is SEHNR and CDR2 is FQNEAQ in the germline V gene (reference sequence). This chain's CDR3 is CASSLGLIYNEQFF. CDR3 sequence (DNA): TGTGCCAGCAGCTTAGGACTGATCTACAATGAGCAGTTCTTC. Full variable domain (missing parts from reference TRBV7-9 and TRBJ2-1): DTGVSQNPRHKITKRGQNVTFRCDPISEHNRLYWYRQTLGQGPEFLTYFQNEAQLEKSRLLSDRFSAERPKGSFSTLEIQRTEQGDSAMYLCASSLGLIYNEQFFGPGTRLTVL.

The chain combines TRBV5-1 with TRBJ1-4; the D gene is possibly TRBD1 (5 bases). CDR1 and CDR2 from the germline V gene are SGHRS and YFSETQ. V was cut by 2 bases and J by 5 bases, with 10 bases left in between. This CDR3 has 14 amino acids. CDR3 sequence reads: CASSFQPGNEKLFF. CDR3 bases: TGCGCCAGCAGCTTTCAGCCAGGGAATGAAAAACTGTTTTTT.

The chain has TRBV30 and TRBJ2-7; weak D call: TRBD1 (5 bases). There are 11 residues in the CDR3. Germline lookup yields CDR1 GTSNPN and CDR2 SVGIG (reference sequence). The V and J ends lost 6 bases and 5 bases respectively, with 11 bases between them. The chain's CDR3 is CACTWGHEQYF. The CDR3 nucleotides are TGTGCCTGCACCTGGGGCCACGAGCAGTACTTC.

The chain uses TRBV18 and TRBJ1-1; D perhaps matches TRBD1 (5 bases). V lost 3 bases and J lost 4, with 15 bases in between. This CDR3 contains 15 residues. Germline V lookup: CDR1 KGHSH, CDR2 LQKENI. As DNA, the CDR3 is TGTGCCAGCTCACCGCCCTTCGGGGGATTCACTGAAGCTTTCTTT. The encoded protein is CASSPPFGGFTEAFF. Full variable domain (rest looked up from reference TRBV18 and TRBJ1-1): NAGVMQNPRHLVRRRGQEARLRCSPMKGHSHVYWYRQLPEEGLKFMVYLQKENIIDESGMPKERFSAEFPKEGPSILRIQQVVRGDSAAYFCASSPPFGGFTEAFFGQGTRLTVV.

The V and J genes are TRBV19 and TRBJ1-2, with D possibly being TRBD1 (5 bases). The V end was cut by 2 bases, the J end by 2 bases, with 15 bases between. Germline V gene sequence: CDR1 LNHDA, CDR2 SQIVND (reference sequence). The CDR3 has 16 residues. The CDR3 spells CASSISQWGSNYGYTF. CDR3 bases: TGTGCCAGTAGTATATCGCAGTGGGGCAGCAACTATGGCTACACCTTC.

The V call is TRBV6-1, the J call TRBJ2-7, with D uncertain. The V end was cut by 2 bases, the J end by 2 bases, with 7 bases between. This CDR3 is built from 13 residues. The germline V gene encodes CDR1 MNHNS and CDR2 SASEGT. The CDR3 DNA reads TGTGCCAGCAGTGAAAATCCGGCCTACGAGCAGTACTTC. Protein: CASSENPAYEQYF.

This chain connects TRBV30 to TRBJ2-5; 7 nucleotides line up with TRBD2. Trimming at V came to 3 bases and at J to 0 bases, leaving 1 base not matched to a gene. Germline V CDR1 and CDR2: GTSNPN, SVGIG (reference sequence). The CDR3 contains 13 residues. The CDR3 nucleotides read TGTGCCTGGAGCGGGGGGAACCAAGAGACCCAGTACTTC. It encodes CAWSGGNQETQYF.

The rearrangement uses TRBV9 and TRBJ2-4, with D possibly matching TRBD1 (6 bases). There are 15 residues in the CDR3. V was cut by 0 bases and J by 4 bases, with 11 bases left in between. Per the germline V gene, CDR1 is SGDLS and CDR2 is YYNGEE. The CDR3 here is CASSVATGQKNIQYF. The DNA for the CDR3 is TGTGCCAGCAGCGTAGCTACCGGACAGAAAAACATTCAGTACTTC. Drawing the rest from reference TRBV9 and TRBJ2-4, the complete variable domain is DSGVTQTPKHLITATGQRVTLRCSPRSGDLSVYWYQQSLDQGLQFLIQYYNGEERAKGNILERFSAQQFPDLHSELNLSSLELGDSALYFCASSVATGQKNIQYFGAGTRLSVL.

The CDR3, as DNA: TGTGCCAGCAGTGGTCCAGACAGTCAAATGTACCAAGAGACCCAGTACTTC. This translates into CASSGPDSQMYQETQYF. The chain links TRBV6-1 to TRBJ2-5, with D possibly TRBD1 on 5 matching bases. The germline V gene encodes CDR1 MNHNS and CDR2 SASEGT. The CDR3 consists of 17 residues. V lost 4 bases to trimming and J lost 0 bases, with 18 bases between them.

The chain employs TRBV29-1 and TRBJ2-1; 12 bases are shared with TRBD2. The trim removed 7 bases at V and 9 bases at J, leaving 7 bases unmatched. CDR3 size: 13 residues. The germline V gene has CDR1 SQVTM and CDR2 ANQGSEA. The CDR3 DNA sequence: TGCAGCGGACTAGCGGGAGCGCAAAGTGAGCAGTTCTTC. Residues: CSGLAGAQSEQFF.

The chain has TRBV6-1 and TRBJ1-2; D is undetermined. The CDR3 spans 13 residues. In germline, CDR1 is MNHNS, CDR2 SASEGT. V was trimmed by 7 bases and J by 3 bases, leaving 12 bases between them. The CDR3 bases are TGTGCCAGCACACGGAGGGCGGACTATGGCTACACCTTC. It specifies CASTRRADYGYTF.

The chain has TRBV11-2 and TRBJ2-2, with D maybe TRBD2 (5 bases). V was cut by 6 bases and J by 1 base, with 12 bases left in between. Germline loops: CDR1 SGHAT, CDR2 FQNNGV. The CDR3 runs to 15 residues. In nucleotides, the CDR3 is TGTGCCAGCAGGTGGATGGGGAGGAACACCGGGGAGCTGTTTTTT. Residues: CASRWMGRNTGELFF.